Listed here is a single T cell receptor (beta chain). The data stem from a study of blood T cell repertoires in COVID-19. Germline loops: CDR1 MNHEY, CDR2 SVGAGI. The CDR3 has 14 residues. V gave up 7 bases and J gave up 5 bases; unmatched junction bases: 10. Sequencing used immunoSEQ multiplex PCR; TCRdb keeps in-frame clones, though not all of them. This table has 35,000 to 50,000 clones, roughly 92% appearing once. The sample taken for sequencing was peripheral blood. This receptor was taken from a middle-aged man with active COVID-19. The chain combines TRBV6-5 with TRBJ2-5, with 7 bases lining up with TRBD1. The CDR3 spells CASTRQGGIETQYF. The CDR3 DNA sequence: TGTGCCAGCACCAGACAGGGCGGTATTGAGACCCAGTACTTC.